Listed below are T cell receptor beta chains from one sample, sequenced in a study of blood T cell repertoires in COVID-19. Libraries were prepared by immunoSEQ multiplex PCR; TCRdb keeps only in-frame clonotypes and omits some of them. Here the sample spans about 210,000 clones, roughly nine tenths being singletons. The sequenced sample was peripheral blood. Receptors were obtained from a man under 40 with acute or convalescent COVID-19. CDR3s include the opening cysteine and the closing phenylalanine or tryptophan. The D gene is left open where the match is weak. Some rows mark clone size as missing; the rest say once, few, many or name a class of expanded clone.

TRBV5-6	NA	NA	TRBJ2-7	CASRGRGRGTNEQYF	TGTGCCAGCAGGGGTCGAGGGAGGGGGACTAACGAGCAGTACTTC
TRBV28	NA	NA	TRBJ1-5	CASSSGFSIRGNQPQHF	TGTGCCAGCAGTTCGGGATTTAGCATCCGAGGCAATCAGCCCCAGCATTTT
TRBV10-2	TRBD1	NA	TRBJ1-6	CASSESAFRQGNSYNSPLHF	TGCGCCAGCAGTGAGTCAGCCTTCCGACAGGGAAACTCCTATAATTCACCCCTCCACTTT
TRBV27	TRBD1	once	TRBJ2-2	CASRRSRTGFVGELFF	TGTGCCAGCCGTCGGTCCCGGACAGGGTTCGTCGGGGAGCTGTTTTTT
TRBV29-1	NA	NA	TRBJ1-1	CSVVLGASTEAFF	TGCAGCGTTGTTTTGGGGGCATCGACTGAAGCTTTCTTT
TRBV7-3	TRBD2	NA	TRBJ2-5	CASSPTGTRPQETQYF	TGTGCCAGCAGCCCGACCGGGACTAGGCCTCAAGAGACCCAGTACTTC
TRBV7-9	NA	NA	TRBJ1-2	CASSLVAGHGYTF	TGTGCCAGCAGCTTAGTAGCAGGGCATGGCTACACCTTC
TRBV5-1	NA	NA	TRBJ2-3	CASSPRGLDTQYF	TGCGCCAGCAGCCCGAGGGGGTTGGATACGCAGTATTTT
TRBV7-2	NA	NA	TRBJ2-1	CASSSFAQGEQFF	TGTGCCAGCAGCTCCTTCGCCCAGGGGGAGCAGTTCTTC
TRBV6-4	NA	NA	TRBJ1-2	CASKPSSLGYGYTF	TGTGCCAGCAAGCCCTCCAGTCTCGGGTATGGCTACACCTTC
TRBV11-2	NA	NA	TRBJ2-1	CASSHGQSSYNEQFF	TGTGCCAGCAGCCACGGACAGAGCTCCTACAATGAGCAGTTCTTC
TRBV6-5	NA	NA	TRBJ2-3	CASTLQGTDTQYF	TGTGCCAGCACCTTACAGGGCACAGATACGCAGTATTTT
TRBV4-1	TRBD2	NA	TRBJ2-7	CASSQGTSRQYF	TGCGCCAGCAGCCAGGGGACTAGCAGACAGTACTTC
TRBV19	TRBD1	NA	TRBJ2-3	CASSYRQGRSTDTQYF	TGTGCCAGCAGCTATCGACAGGGAAGGAGCACAGATACGCAGTATTTT
TRBV19	TRBD2	NA	TRBJ2-1	CASSGAGESSYNEQFF	TGTGCCAGTAGTGGGGCGGGGGAGAGCTCCTACAATGAGCAGTTCTTC
TRBV7-8	TRBD1	NA	TRBJ2-2	CASSTGTVSGGELFF	TGTGCCAGCAGCACCGGGACAGTATCCGGCGGGGAGCTGTTTTTT
TRBV11-2	TRBD2	NA	TRBJ2-1	CASSLTRLAGDNEQFF	TGTGCCAGCAGCTTAACCCGACTAGCGGGGGACAATGAGCAGTTCTTC
TRBV30	NA	NA	TRBJ2-5	CAWTLARTFFQETQYF	TGTGCCTGGACTCTAGCGCGTACCTTCTTCCAAGAGACCCAGTACTTC
TRBV27	TRBD1	NA	TRBJ1-1	CASSATGGGTEAFF	TGTGCCAGCAGTGCGACAGGGGGAGGCACTGAAGCTTTCTTT
TRBV10-2	TRBD2	NA	TRBJ2-2	CASRSSGANTGELFF	TGCGCCAGCAGATCTAGCGGAGCGAACACCGGGGAGCTGTTTTTT
TRBV28	NA	NA	TRBJ1-5	CASRKGGGSNQPQHF	TGTGCCAGCAGAAAGGGGGGAGGGAGCAATCAGCCCCAGCATTTT
TRBV6-6	TRBD1	few	TRBJ1-1	CASITGGTEAFF	TGTGCCAGCATTACAGGGGGCACTGAAGCTTTCTTT